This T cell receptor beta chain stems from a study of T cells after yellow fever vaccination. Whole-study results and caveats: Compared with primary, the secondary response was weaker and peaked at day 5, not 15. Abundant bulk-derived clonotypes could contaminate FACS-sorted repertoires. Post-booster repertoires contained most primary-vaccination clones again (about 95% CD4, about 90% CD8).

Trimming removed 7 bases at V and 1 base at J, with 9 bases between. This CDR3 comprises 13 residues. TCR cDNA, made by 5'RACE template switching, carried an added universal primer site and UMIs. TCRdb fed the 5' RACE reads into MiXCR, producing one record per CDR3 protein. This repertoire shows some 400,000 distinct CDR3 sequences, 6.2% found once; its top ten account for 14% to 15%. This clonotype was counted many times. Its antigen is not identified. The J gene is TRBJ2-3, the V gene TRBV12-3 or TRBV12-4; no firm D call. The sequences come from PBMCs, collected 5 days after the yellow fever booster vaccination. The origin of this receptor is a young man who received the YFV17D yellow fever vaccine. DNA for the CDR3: TGTGCCAGCATAAGGGTTGGCACAGATACGCAGTATTTT. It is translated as CASIRVGTDTQYF.